This T cell receptor (beta chain) was documented in a study of identical twins. Notes on the study in general: For out-of-frame beta sequences, excess twin sharing was weaker. The models systematically underestimated how much out-of-frame TCR alpha was shared in monozygotic twins. Cord blood beta clonotypes that were abundant carried fewer insertions, and memory repertoires showed no such trend.

After template switching added a universal primer site, the resulting cDNA carried unique molecular identifiers. TCRdb reanalysed the 5' RACE reads using MiXCR and keeps one entry per CDR3 protein. This table has around 230,000 distinct CDR3 sequences, about a tenth appearing once. With respect to this clonotype: The antigen is undetermined. This could be a read error, since a much larger clone is one nucleotide away.

V was pared by 0 bases and J by 6 bases, with 18 bases between. The CDR3 runs to 16 residues. The germline CDR1 and CDR2 sequences are LGHNA and YNFKEQ. The V gene is TRBV4-2, the J gene TRBJ2-7, with a weak D call TRBD2 (6 bases). This sequence originates from a woman between 18 and 29 years old in good health. The specimen was memory (CD45RO+) T cells sorted from blood. This CDR3 is CASSQDWAGTLFEQYF. CDR3 coding DNA: TGTGCCAGCAGCCAAGATTGGGCGGGGACGCTTTTCGAGCAGTACTTC.